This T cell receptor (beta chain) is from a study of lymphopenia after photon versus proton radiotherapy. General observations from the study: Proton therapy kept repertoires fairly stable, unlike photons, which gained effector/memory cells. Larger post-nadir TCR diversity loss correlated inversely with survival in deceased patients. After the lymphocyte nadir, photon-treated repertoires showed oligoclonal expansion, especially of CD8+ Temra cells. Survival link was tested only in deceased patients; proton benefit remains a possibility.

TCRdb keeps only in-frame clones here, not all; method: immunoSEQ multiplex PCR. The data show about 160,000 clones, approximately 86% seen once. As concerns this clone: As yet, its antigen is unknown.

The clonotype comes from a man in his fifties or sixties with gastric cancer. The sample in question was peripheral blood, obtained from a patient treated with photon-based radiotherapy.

CDR3 coding DNA: TGTGCCAGCAGCTTAGTACTAGCGACGACCTACGAGCAGTACTTC. Translation gives CASSLVLATTYEQYF. V and J are TRBV11-2 and TRBJ2-7; 7 bases agree with TRBD2. The CDR3 runs to 15 residues. Germline V gene data show CDR1 as SGHAT and CDR2 as FQNNGV. The V gene end was trimmed by 1 base and the J gene end by 2 bases; junction bases not matched to a gene: 5.